These 28 T cell receptor beta chains were sequenced from one sample in a study of spatial heterogeneity in lung cancer. In TCRdb, the 5' RACE reads were re-called with MiXCR into one record per CDR3 protein. The sample lists some 100,000 distinct CDR3 sequences, approximately 12% occurring once. The time point denotes: sample taken at primary tumor resection. The specimen was PBMCs, collected at surgery. These receptors came from a male donor with early-stage non-small cell lung cancer.

The chain uses TRBV5-1 and TRBJ2-7; TRBD1 matches 11 bases. The CDR3 has 15 amino acids. CDR1 and CDR2 (germline): SGHRS, YFSETQ. The trim removed 4 bases at V and 4 bases at J, leaving 7 bases unmatched. The CDR3 DNA sequence: TGCGCCAGCAGCCAAGCGGGACAGGGGGTATACGAGCAGTACTTC. Protein product: CASSQAGQGVYEQYF.

The rearrangement links TRBV6-2 or TRBV6-3 to TRBJ2-4; 11 bases are shared with TRBD2. The CDR3 length is 19 residues. Looked up from germline, CDR1 is MNHEY and CDR2 is SVGEGT. The ends lost 7 bases at V and 0 bases at J; junction bases unmatched: 14. CDR3 in amino acids: CASKEGTSGVLGAKNIQYF. Here the CDR3 DNA reads TGTGCCAGCAAGGAGGGGACTAGCGGAGTCCTGGGAGCCAAAAACATTCAGTACTTC.

This clonotype occurred many times. The rearrangement joins TRBV12-3 or TRBV12-4 to TRBJ1-2, with 7 bases that match TRBD1. CDR3 size: 16 residues. V was pared by 6 bases and J by 0 bases, with 10 bases of the junction left unmatched. CDR3 DNA: TGTGCCAGCAGAGCTACGGGACAGTCAGCTAACTATGGCTACACCTTC. Its protein is CASRATGQSANYGYTF.

The rearrangement uses TRBV21-1 and TRBJ2-2; the table's D call TRBD2 went unverified against the DNA. TRBV21-1 counts as a pseudogene. CDR3 size: 18 residues. The CDR3 coding sequence is TGTGCCAGCAGCAAAGTAGGTAGCGGGGGCTCGAACACCGGGGAGCTGTTTTTT. This codes for CASSKVGSGGSNTGELFF.

V and J are TRBV5-1 and TRBJ2-5, with 10 nucleotides matching TRBD2. The CDR3 loop spans 17 amino acids. The V gene's germline CDR1 is SGHRS and CDR2 YFSETQ. V lost 4 bases to trimming and J lost 1 base; unmatched junction nucleotides: 10. This chain's CDR3 is CASSPNLAGGLQETQYF. The DNA for the CDR3 is TGCGCCAGCAGCCCGAATTTAGCGGGAGGCCTCCAAGAGACCCAGTACTTC.

This clonotype was counted only a few times. This chain links TRBV12-3 or TRBV12-4 with TRBJ1-1; TRBD1 matches 7 bases. The junction had 2 bases not matched to a gene; V was cut back by 6 bases and J by 1 base. This CDR3 has 13 residues. The CDR3, as DNA: TGTGCCAGCAGCAGGACAGGGAACACTGAAGCTTTCTTT. This gives the protein CASSRTGNTEAFF.

The chain couples TRBV5-4 to TRBJ2-2, with 12 bases fitting TRBD2. This CDR3 has 17 residues. The junction had 6 bases not matched to a gene; V was cut back by 2 bases and J by 4 bases. Germline CDR1 and CDR2: SGHNT and YYREEE (reference sequence). CDR3 nucleotide sequence: TGTGCCAGCAGCTTTCTAGCGGGAGGGCCTGGCACCGGGGAGCTGTTTTTT. This codes for CASSFLAGGPGTGELFF. The variable domain in full, completed from reference TRBV5-4 and TRBJ2-2, reads ETGVTQSPTHLIKTRGQQVTLRCSSQSGHNTVSWYQQALGQGPQFIFQYYREEENGRGNFPPRFSGLQFPNYSSELNVNALELDDSALYLCASSFLAGGPGTGELFFGEGSRLTVL.

The chain couples TRBV7-9 to TRBJ2-5, with 7 bases identical to TRBD1. The CDR3 totals 14 residues. The germline V gene encodes CDR1 SEHNR and CDR2 FQNEAQ (reference sequence). The V and J ends lost 5 bases and 0 bases, in that order; junction bases with no gene match: 3. CDR3 coding DNA: TGTGCCAGCAGCCCGGGACAGAACCAAGAGACCCAGTACTTC. Its translation: CASSPGQNQETQYF. Variable domain in full (rest from reference TRBV7-9 and TRBJ2-5): DTGVSQNPRHKITKRGQNVTFRCDPISEHNRLYWYRQTLGQGPEFLTYFQNEAQLEKSRLLSDRFSAERPKGSFSTLEIQRTEQGDSAMYLCASSPGQNQETQYFGPGTRLLVL.

This clonotype was found a few times. The gene calls are TRBV9 and TRBJ2-2; tentative D call: TRBD2 (6 bases). V shed 0 bases and J shed 4 bases, with 10 bases lying between them. CDR3 length equals 15 residues. Looked up from germline, CDR1 is SGDLS and CDR2 is YYNGEE. For the CDR3, the DNA is TGTGCCAGCAGCGTAGCCGGGAGCGGCACCGGGGAGCTGTTTTTT. Translating it yields CASSVAGSGTGELFF. The whole variable domain, remainder taken from reference TRBV9 and TRBJ2-2, is DSGVTQTPKHLITATGQRVTLRCSPRSGDLSVYWYQQSLDQGLQFLIQYYNGEERAKGNILERFSAQQFPDLHSELNLSSLELGDSALYFCASSVAGSGTGELFFGEGSRLTVL.

This clonotype occurred a few times. The chain has TRBV7-9 and TRBJ2-3; 7 nucleotides line up with TRBD2. The CDR3 length is 16 residues. The V and J ends lost 1 base and 4 bases, in that order; junction bases with no gene match: 8. The germline V gene has CDR1 SEHNR and CDR2 FQNEAQ (reference sequence). Here the CDR3 reads CASSLGLAGAADTQYF. Here the CDR3 DNA reads TGTGCCAGCAGCTTAGGCCTGGCGGGAGCCGCAGATACGCAGTATTTT.

The chain carries TRBV28 and TRBJ1-1; 7 bases line up with TRBD1. CDR3 length: 13 amino acids. CDR1 is MDHEN and CDR2 is SYDVKM in the germline V gene. Trimming removed 10 bases from V and 0 bases from J; junction bases left unmatched: 5. The CDR3 here is CATWTGVNTEAFF. In DNA, the CDR3 is TGTGCCACATGGACAGGAGTGAACACTGAAGCTTTCTTT.

This clonotype has more than one count but fewer than ten. The chain has TRBV30 and TRBJ1-3; D is unclear. Trimming pared 0 bases from V and 0 bases from J, leaving 9 bases between. Per germline, CDR1 GTSNPN and CDR2 SVGIG (reference sequence). This CDR3 has 15 residues. For the CDR3, the DNA is TGTGCCTGGAGTGTATGGGCAGACTCTGGAAACACCATATATTTT. This encodes CAWSVWADSGNTIYF.

This clonotype was picked up one time. The chain couples TRBV27 to TRBJ2-3; 7 bases match TRBD2. Germline trimming cut 7 bases from V and 0 bases from J; bases unmatched to any gene: 10. CDR3 length equals 16 residues. Germline loops: CDR1 MNHEY, CDR2 SMNVEV (reference sequence). Here the CDR3 DNA reads TGTGCCAGCACCCGTCTTGGGACTACTAGCACAGATACGCAGTATTTT. Translated: CASTRLGTTSTDTQYF.

There are a few counts of this clonotype. V usage is TRBV29-1 and J usage is TRBJ2-4, with D possibly being TRBD1 (6 bases). This CDR3 is built from 13 residues. With 6 bases removed from V and 7 bases from J, the gap between germline ends came to 16 bases. Germline loops: CDR1 SQVTM, CDR2 ANQGSEA. The CDR3 DNA follows: TGCAGCGTCCGACAGGACCTAGGGAACATTCAGTACTTC. Protein product: CSVRQDLGNIQYF.

This clonotype showed up just a few times. This sequence joins TRBV6-6 and TRBJ2-7; 10 bases line up with TRBD1. Germline-derived CDR1 and CDR2 are MNHNY and SVGAGI (reference sequence). J lost 3 bases, V lost 6 bases, and 8 bases had no gene match. This CDR3 is 15 amino acids long. The CDR3 here is CASRRGTGDHYEQYF. For the CDR3, the DNA is TGTGCCAGCAGAAGAGGGACAGGGGATCACTACGAGCAGTACTTC.

The rearrangement joins TRBV20-1 to TRBJ1-1, with D unclear. Germline V lookup: CDR1 DFQATT, CDR2 SNEGSKA (reference sequence). The germline V and J ends were trimmed by 3 bases and 4 bases, with 9 bases remaining between them. This CDR3 spans 12 amino acids. The CDR3 region is CSAREQITEAFF. CDR3 nucleotides: TGCAGTGCTAGGGAACAAATCACTGAAGCTTTCTTT.

There are many counts of this clonotype. This chain joins TRBV29-1 and TRBJ2-3; D is uncertain. V was trimmed by 5 bases and J by 0 bases, leaving 6 bases between them. This CDR3 comprises 12 residues. CDR1 and CDR2 (germline): SQVTM, ANQGSEA. CDR3 sequence: CSVRASTDTQYF. The CDR3 coding sequence is TGCAGCGTTAGGGCGAGCACAGATACGCAGTATTTT.

This clonotype came up a few times. This chain uses TRBV2 with TRBJ2-7; D tentatively reads TRBD1 or TRBD2 (5 bases each). The length of the CDR3 is 12 residues. V lost 10 bases and J 8 bases, leaving 18 bases between the germline ends. Per the germline V gene, CDR1 is SNHLY and CDR2 is FYNNEI. The CDR3 sequence is CATGALRGQQYF. The CDR3 DNA follows: TGTGCCACCGGCGCCCTTCGGGGACAGCAGTACTTC. The full variable domain, in which reference TRBV2 and TRBJ2-7 provide the parts outside the CDR3, is EPEVTQTPSHQVTQMGQEVILRCVPISNHLYFYWYRQILGQKVEFLVSFYNNEISEKSEIFDDQFSVERPDGSNFTLKIRSTKLEDSAMYFCATGALRGQQYFGPGTRLTVT.

This clonotype showed up just a few times. This chain joins TRBV5-1 and TRBJ2-1, with TRBD2 matching 8 bases. Germline V lookup: CDR1 SGHRS, CDR2 YFSETQ. The V and J ends lost 0 bases and 3 bases, in that order; junction bases with no gene match: 8. The CDR3 runs to 17 residues. CDR3 coding DNA: TGCGCCAGCAGCTTGGAGGGGCCCAGCGGGAGCTACAATGAGCAGTTCTTC. It is translated as CASSLEGPSGSYNEQFF. Supplemented by reference TRBV5-1 and TRBJ2-1, the full variable domain reads KAGVTQTPRYLIKTRGQQVTLSCSPISGHRSVSWYQQTPGQGLQFLFEYFSETQRNKGNFPGRFSGRQFSNSRSEMNVSTLELGDSALYLCASSLEGPSGSYNEQFFGPGTRLTVL.

The chain has TRBV7-2 and TRBJ1-3; D is unresolved. Between the trimmed V and J ends, which lost 1 base and 1 base, there was a span of 11 bases. The CDR3 sequence is 16 residues long. The germline gives CDR1 SGHTA, CDR2 FQGNSA. The CDR3 nucleotides read TGTGCCAGCAGCTTAGTGGGATTTCAGTCTGGAAACACCATATATTTT. It encodes CASSLVGFQSGNTIYF.

There are many counts of this clonotype. V gene TRBV7-2 combines with J gene TRBJ2-1; TRBD1 might be the D (6 bases). V lost 4 bases and J lost 15, with 16 bases in between. The CDR3 is 12 amino acids. The germline V gene encodes CDR1 SGHTA and CDR2 FQGNSA. CDR3 nucleotides: TGTGCCAGCAGCTCAGGGGTAGTGGATTGGTTCTTC. This translates into CASSSGVVDWFF.

There are a few counts of this clonotype. The CDR3 DNA sequence: TGTGCCAGCAGCCAAGATATCGCGGGAGGGGCCTTTGCCTACGAGCAGTACTTC. This codes for CASSQDIAGGAFAYEQYF. The rearrangement joins TRBV4-2 to TRBJ2-7, with 9 bases identical to TRBD2. This CDR3 contains 18 residues. Germline values: CDR1 LGHNA, CDR2 YNFKEQ. V dropped 0 bases and J dropped 2; count of bases not matched to a gene: 11.

The chain uses TRBV5-6 and TRBJ2-1; TRBD2 matches 8 bases. The CDR3 runs to 16 residues. V lost 0 bases to trimming and J lost 8 bases; unmatched junction nucleotides: 10. CDR1 and CDR2 from the germline V gene are SGHDT and YYEEEE. The CDR3 bases are TGTGCCAGCAGCTTGGACCCCGGGACTAGGGGCTATGAGCAGTTCTTC. Translation: CASSLDPGTRGYEQFF.

With regard to this clonotype: This clone may be a read error of a much larger clone one base away. The V call is TRBV6-1, the J call TRBJ1-3, with D hard to call. Germline V gene lookup returns CDR1 MNHNS and CDR2 SASEGT. CDR3 length equals 12 residues. In nucleotides, the CDR3 is TGTGTCAGCAATCTATACGGAAACACCATATATTTT. Residues: CVSNLYGNTIYF.

The rearrangement uses TRBV19 and TRBJ2-5; D not certain. Germline V lookup: CDR1 LNHDA, CDR2 SQIVND (reference sequence). V was shortened by 5 bases and J by 0 bases, with 10 bases between the two germline ends. CDR3 size: 14 residues. CDR3 in amino acids: CASSPVYHQETQYF. CDR3 DNA: TGTGCCAGTAGTCCAGTCTACCACCAAGAGACCCAGTACTTC.

This rearrangement joins TRBV15 to TRBJ2-2; TRBD2 agrees at 9 bases. J lost 1 base, V lost 0 bases, and 3 bases had no gene match. The CDR3 spans 17 residues. The V gene's germline CDR1 is LNHNV and CDR2 YYDKDF (reference sequence). The CDR3 sequence is CATSRDRLAENTGELFF. DNA of the CDR3: TGTGCCACCAGCAGAGACCGACTAGCGGAGAACACCGGGGAGCTGTTTTTT. The variable domain in full, completed from reference TRBV15 and TRBJ2-2, reads DAMVIQNPRYQVTQFGKPVTLSCSQTLNHNVMYWYQQKSSQAPKLLFHYYDKDFNNEADTPDNFQSRRPNTSFCFLDIRSPGLGDTAMYLCATSRDRLAENTGELFFGEGSRLTVL.

This clonotype turned up a few times. The V call is TRBV7-2, the J call TRBJ1-3; D is perhaps TRBD1 (6 bases). This CDR3 is 18 amino acids long. Trimming removed 1 base at V and 0 bases at J, with 16 bases between. CDR1 SGHTA and CDR2 FQGNSA come from the germline V gene. DNA for the CDR3: TGTGCCAGCAGCTTAGAAGCCGCAGGGGCTAGCTCTGGAAACACCATATATTTT. Translated: CASSLEAAGASSGNTIYF.

The chain is built from TRBV6-2 or TRBV6-3 and TRBJ2-7; no clear D gene. Trimming shortened V by 2 bases and J by 3 bases, and 11 bases separated the two germline ends. This CDR3 region has 14 residues. The V gene's germline CDR1 is MNHEY and CDR2 SVGEGT. The CDR3 nucleotides are TGTGCCAGCAGTTACGGACCCGTAGGCTACGAGCAGTACTTC. Residues: CASSYGPVGYEQYF.